The 16 T cell receptor beta chains given below trace back to one sample, sequenced in a study of blood T cell repertoires in COVID-19. TCRdb's table, derived via immunoSEQ multiplex PCR, lists solely in-frame clones and lacks some. There are around 250,000 clones in the sample; approximately 85% occur only once, and approximately 2% lies in the top ten. Sequencing was carried out using PBMCs or T cells enriched from blood (not recorded which). The receptors here all came from a woman aged 45 to 65 who had recovered from COVID-19.

V and J are TRBV5-1 and TRBJ1-4, with TRBD1 matching 7 bases. The CDR3 spans 16 residues. Per the germline V gene, CDR1 is SGHRS and CDR2 is YFSETQ. J was trimmed by 3 bases and V by 9 bases; bases with no gene match: 14. This chain's CDR3 is CATTNRPGQPNEKLFF. Here the CDR3 DNA reads TGCGCCACCACAAACAGACCGGGACAGCCTAATGAAAAACTGTTTTTT.

The chain recombines TRBV29-1 with TRBJ2-1; 10 bases line up with TRBD2. V lost 6 bases, J lost 6 bases, and 8 bases stayed unmatched. Germline lookup yields CDR1 SQVTM and CDR2 ANQGSEA. The length of the CDR3 is 14 residues. The CDR3 bases are TGCAGCGTAGATACTAGCGGGATGGCCAATGAGCAGTTCTTC. It codes for CSVDTSGMANEQFF.

The CDR3 DNA follows: TGTGCCAGCAGCCCTACCCCTTGGGGCTCTAACTATGGCTACACCTTC. It encodes CASSPTPWGSNYGYTF. The chain couples TRBV6-2 or TRBV6-3 to TRBJ1-2; D might be TRBD1 (5 bases). The CDR3 runs 16 residues. The germline V and J ends were trimmed by 6 bases and 0 bases, with 17 bases remaining between them. Germline assignment: CDR1 MNHEY and CDR2 SVGEGT.

The rearrangement joins TRBV14 to TRBJ2-7; possibly TRBD1 for D (5 bases). The CDR3 is 17 amino acids. In germline, CDR1 is SGHDN, CDR2 FVKESK. Between the trimmed V and J ends, which lost 0 bases and 5 bases, there was a span of 20 bases. CDR3 amino acids: CASSQDSLYYGHHEQYF. CDR3 nucleotides: TGTGCCAGCAGCCAAGATAGTCTTTATTATGGACACCACGAGCAGTACTTC.

J is TRBJ2-4 and V is TRBV3-1 (or the pseudogene TRBV3-2); maybe TRBD1 (5 bases). The germline V and J ends were trimmed by 0 bases and 3 bases, with 9 bases remaining between them. Per the germline V gene, CDR1 is LGHDT and CDR2 is YNNKEL (reference sequence). CDR3 size: 15 residues. In DNA, the CDR3 is TGTGCCAGCAGCCAAGATGTGGGGCTCAAAAACATTCAGTACTTC. This codes for CASSQDVGLKNIQYF.

The V call is TRBV28, the J call TRBJ2-7; TRBD1 matches at 7 bases. CDR1 is MDHEN, CDR2 SYDVKM, per germline. V dropped 7 bases and J dropped 4; count of bases not matched to a gene: 7. The CDR3 contains 13 residues. CDR3 DNA sequence: TGTGCCAGCACCCAGGGACAGAGATACGAGCAGTACTTC. It codes for CASTQGQRYEQYF.

This clone was observed once. V usage is TRBV19 and J usage is TRBJ2-1, with 8 bases aligning to TRBD2. The CDR3 has 17 residues. The V gene's germline CDR1 is LNHDA and CDR2 SQIVND (reference sequence). With V trimmed by 5 bases and J by 9 bases, 18 bases remained unmatched. The CDR3 DNA is TGTGCCAGTAGTGAAAGGAGGACTAGCCGGCAACTTAGTGAGCAGTTCTTC. Translated, it gives CASSERRTSRQLSEQFF.

V usage is TRBV18 and J usage is TRBJ2-1, with 10 bases matching TRBD2. The germline V gene has CDR1 KGHSH and CDR2 LQKENI. The CDR3 has 15 amino acids. After removal of 3 bases from V and 3 bases from J, the junction contained 2 bases not matched to a gene. The CDR3 DNA is TGTGCCAGCTCACCCGGACTAGCGGACTACAATGAGCAGTTCTTC. Translation gives CASSPGLADYNEQFF. The whole variable domain, remainder taken from reference TRBV18 and TRBJ2-1, is NAGVMQNPRHLVRRRGQEARLRCSPMKGHSHVYWYRQLPEEGLKFMVYLQKENIIDESGMPKERFSAEFPKEGPSILRIQQVVRGDSAAYFCASSPGLADYNEQFFGPGTRLTVL.

The chain recombines TRBV6-2 or TRBV6-3 with TRBJ2-3, with TRBD2 matching 9 bases. The CDR3 totals 15 residues. The V segment lost 2 bases and the J segment 6 bases; nucleotides outside the gene matches: 6. Germline lookup yields CDR1 MNHEY and CDR2 SVGEGT. For the CDR3, the DNA is TGTGCCAGCAGTTACCGACCGACTAGCGGCGATACGCAGTATTTT. Its translation: CASSYRPTSGDTQYF.

The V gene is TRBV5-6, the J gene TRBJ2-7, with a tentative D call TRBD2 (6 bases). The length of the CDR3 is 15 residues. The germline V and J ends were trimmed by 1 base and 9 bases, with 20 bases remaining between them. Germline-derived CDR1 and CDR2 are SGHDT and YYEEEE. The CDR3 DNA sequence: TGTGCCAGCAGCTTGTTGGGTCCCCAGGCCGGGGGGCAGTACTTC. Protein sequence: CASSLLGPQAGGQYF.

The chain is built from TRBV28 and TRBJ2-7; perhaps TRBD2 as D (5 bases). Trimming took 1 base from V and 1 from J, leaving 17 bases between them. The CDR3 covers 17 residues. The germline gives CDR1 MDHEN, CDR2 SYDVKM. The CDR3 region is CASSLFFLGGSSYEQYF. The CDR3, as DNA: TGTGCCAGCAGTTTATTCTTTTTAGGCGGGTCGTCCTACGAGCAGTACTTC.

This clone was picked up many times. The chain recombines TRBV5-1 with TRBJ1-3; 8 nucleotides align to TRBD1. The CDR3 is made up of 14 amino acids. V trimming: 4 bases; J trimming: 4 bases; junction bases outside the gene matches: 4. Germline V gene sequence: CDR1 SGHRS, CDR2 YFSETQ. Written as DNA, the CDR3 is TGCGCCAGCAGCCTGACAGGGGCGGGAAACACCATATATTTT. It translates to CASSLTGAGNTIYF. Together with reference TRBV5-1 and TRBJ1-3, the CDR3 gives the full variable domain: KAGVTQTPRYLIKTRGQQVTLSCSPISGHRSVSWYQQTPGQGLQFLFEYFSETQRNKGNFPGRFSGRQFSNSRSEMNVSTLELGDSALYLCASSLTGAGNTIYFGEGSWLTVV.

This chain connects TRBV10-3 to TRBJ1-3; the D is unclear. The germline V gene encodes CDR1 ENHRY and CDR2 SYGVKD. V lost 4 bases, J lost 6 bases, and 10 bases lay in between. This CDR3 region has 13 residues. The DNA of the CDR3 is TGTGCCATCAGTGGAGGAATCGAAAACACCATATATTTT. Encoded protein: CAISGGIENTIYF.

The chain couples TRBV7-3 to TRBJ2-1; 8 bases are a match to TRBD1. Germline CDR1 SGHTA, CDR2 FQGTGA. The V gene end was trimmed by 5 bases and the J gene end by 6 bases; junction bases not matched to a gene: 3. CDR3 length: 13 amino acids. This chain's CDR3 is CASSPGTGNEQFF. CDR3 nucleotide sequence: TGTGCCAGCAGCCCCGGGACAGGCAATGAGCAGTTCTTC.

This chain connects TRBV18 to TRBJ2-3, with a weak D call TRBD2 (5 bases). The V end was cut by 8 bases, the J end by 8 bases, with 17 bases between. The CDR3 is 13 residues long. CDR1 is KGHSH, CDR2 LQKENI, per germline. The CDR3 protein is CASLDILAGTQYF. The CDR3 DNA follows: TGTGCCAGCCTCGATATCCTGGCGGGTACGCAGTATTTT.

The chain recombines TRBV5-1 with TRBJ1-5; D remains ambiguous. V was cut by 5 bases and J by 7 bases, with 13 bases left in between. The CDR3 consists of 13 residues. Germline CDR1 SGHRS, CDR2 YFSETQ. The CDR3 DNA sequence: TGCGCCAGCAGTCTTCATCCGGGACAGCCCCAGCATTTT. This translates into CASSLHPGQPQHF. Full variable domain (rest looked up from reference TRBV5-1 and TRBJ1-5): KAGVTQTPRYLIKTRGQQVTLSCSPISGHRSVSWYQQTPGQGLQFLFEYFSETQRNKGNFPGRFSGRQFSNSRSEMNVSTLELGDSALYLCASSLHPGQPQHFGDGTRLSIL.